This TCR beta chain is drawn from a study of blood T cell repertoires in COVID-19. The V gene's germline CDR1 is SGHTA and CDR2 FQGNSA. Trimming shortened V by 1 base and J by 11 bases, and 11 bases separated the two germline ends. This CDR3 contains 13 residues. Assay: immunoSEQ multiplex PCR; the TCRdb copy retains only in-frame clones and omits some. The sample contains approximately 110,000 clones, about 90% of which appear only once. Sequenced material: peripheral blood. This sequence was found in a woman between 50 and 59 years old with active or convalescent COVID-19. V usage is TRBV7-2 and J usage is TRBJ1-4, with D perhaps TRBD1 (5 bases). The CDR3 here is CASSLDGPGKLFF. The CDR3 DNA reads TGTGCCAGCAGCTTAGATGGCCCAGGGAAACTGTTTTTT.